The rows below give T cell receptor beta chains drawn from one sample of a study of OX40 agonist ivuxolimab in advanced cancers. Assay used: immunoSEQ multiplex PCR; TCRdb lists only in-frame clones, some missing. The sample records just under 75,000 clones, 92% being singletons. The sample in question was CD4+ or CD8+ T cells sorted from blood, obtained in a trial of the OX40 agonist ivuxolimab. Every receptor here comes from an adult with an advanced solid tumor such as melanoma, head and neck, liver or kidney cancer. The CDR3 runs from the conserved cysteine through the conserved F or W. D genes are given only for firm matches. Only part of the rows carry a size: once, few, many, or a class if the clone is expanded.

v_gene	abundance	j_gene	d_gene	CDR3aa	CDR3nt
TRBV18	.	TRBJ1-5	TRBD1	CASSPGTGATQPQHF	TGTGCCAGCTCACCCGGGACAGGGGCGACTCAGCCCCAGCATTTT
TRBV19	.	TRBJ2-1	TRBD2	CASSMGGPSGSGNEQFF	TGTGCCAGTAGTATGGGTGGCCCTAGCGGGAGTGGCAATGAGCAGTTCTTC
TRBV6-5	.	TRBJ2-3	.	CASSAPVTDTQYF	TGTGCCAGCAGTGCCCCCGTCACAGATACGCAGTATTTT
TRBV6-6	.	TRBJ2-7	TRBD1	CASRENRGQIYEQYF	TGTGCCAGCAGGGAAAACAGGGGGCAGATCTACGAGCAGTACTTC
TRBV30	.	TRBJ1-5	.	CAWSDLGPQHF	TGTGCCTGGAGTGACTTAGGGCCCCAGCATTTT
TRBV7-2	.	TRBJ2-7	TRBD2	CASSLYPASGSPNEQYF	TGTGCCAGCAGCTTATATCCGGCTAGCGGGAGCCCCAACGAGCAGTACTTC
TRBV4-3	once	TRBJ1-5	TRBD1	CASSQDPGTGDQPQHF	TGCGCCAGCAGCCAAGATCCGGGTACAGGGGATCAGCCCCAGCATTTT
TRBV10-3	.	TRBJ2-3	TRBD2	CAISAREGNTDTQYF	TGTGCCATCAGTGCACGGGAGGGTAACACAGATACGCAGTATTTT
TRBV29-1	.	TRBJ1-1	.	CSVAGRGGAEAFF	TGCAGCGTTGCCGGTCGGGGGGGGGCTGAAGCTTTCTTT
TRBV18	.	TRBJ2-3	.	CASSSRSGSSTDTQYF	TGTGCCAGCTCATCGCGAAGCGGGTCTAGCACAGATACGCAGTATTTT
TRBV6-1	.	TRBJ2-7	.	CASRGRGVLYEQYF	TGTGCCAGCAGGGGTAGAGGGGTTCTCTACGAGCAGTACTTC
TRBV21-1	.	TRBJ2-7	.	CASSKLTGTLRYEQYF	TGTGCCAGCAGCAAATTGACGGGGACCCTACGCTACGAGCAGTACTTC
TRBV5-1	.	TRBJ2-7	TRBD2	CASSLGGTSGQSYEQYF	TGCGCCAGCAGCTTGGGGGGGACTAGCGGGCAATCCTACGAGCAGTACTTC
TRBV10-3	.	TRBJ2-7	TRBD2	CAISPGGPYEQYF	TGTGCCATCAGTCCGGGAGGGCCGTACGAGCAGTACTTC
TRBV18	.	TRBJ1-2	TRBD1	CASSPDRVVYGYTF	TGTGCCAGCTCACCTGACAGGGTAGTGTATGGCTACACCTTC
TRBV5-6	.	TRBJ1-1	.	CASSFEQVYEAFF	TGTGCCAGCAGCTTTGAACAGGTCTACGAAGCTTTCTTT
TRBV18	.	TRBJ1-1	TRBD1	CASSLDRGNTEAFF	TGTGCCAGCTCGCTCGACAGGGGGAACACTGAAGCTTTCTTT
TRBV5-8	.	TRBJ2-3	TRBD2	CASSSVLTSGRNRDTQYF	TGTGCCAGCAGCTCGGTACTTACTAGCGGGAGGAACCGAGATACGCAGTATTTT
TRBV11-2	.	TRBJ1-4	TRBD1	CASSTGTATNEKLFF	TGTGCCAGCAGCACAGGGACAGCAACTAATGAAAAACTGTTTTTT
TRBV18	.	TRBJ1-4	.	CASSRRTVSGSNEKLFF	TGTGCCAGCTCACGCCGGACAGTGTCTGGTTCGAATGAAAAACTGTTTTTT
TRBV4-2	once	TRBJ1-3	.	CASSRLGSSGGLSSGNTIYF	TGTGCCAGCAGCCGCCTAGGATCCTCTGGGGGCCTCTCCTCTGGAAACACCATATATTTT
TRBV5-4	few	TRBJ2-5	.	CASSRASGGQETQYF	TGTGCCAGCAGCCGAGCATCTGGGGGCCAAGAGACCCAGTACTTC
TRBV5-1	.	TRBJ2-2	.	CASSFGTLNTGELFF	TGCGCCAGCAGTTTCGGGACTCTTAACACCGGGGAGCTGTTTTTT
TRBV10-1	.	TRBJ2-2	TRBD2	CASSVGEGLAGDTGELFF	TGCGCCAGCAGTGTCGGTGAGGGACTAGCGGGAGACACCGGGGAGCTGTTTTTT
TRBV7-6	.	TRBJ2-3	.	CASSLLTYSSTDTQYF	TGTGCCAGCAGCTTACTAACCTACAGCAGCACAGATACGCAGTATTTT
TRBV5-8	once	TRBJ2-7	.	CASSLARVQGDEQYF	TGTGCCAGCAGCTTGGCGAGGGTACAGGGCGACGAGCAGTACTTC
TRBV19	.	TRBJ2-5	TRBD1	CASTADREETQYF	TGTGCCAGTACAGCCGACAGGGAAGAGACCCAGTACTTC
TRBV25-1	once	TRBJ2-7	.	CASGESYEQYF	TGTGCCAGCGGGGAGTCCTACGAGCAGTACTTC
TRBV27	.	TRBJ1-2	.	CASSLSGYGYGYTF	TGTGCCAGCAGTTTATCTGGGTATGGCTATGGCTACACCTTC
TRBV5-1	.	TRBJ1-3	TRBD1	CASSLAPTGGFGNTIYF	TGCGCCAGCAGCTTGGCCCCCACAGGGGGCTTTGGAAACACCATATATTTT
TRBV11-2	.	TRBJ2-1	TRBD2	CASSLELGLAGTNEQFF	TGTGCCAGCAGCTTAGAGCTTGGGCTAGCGGGAACCAATGAGCAGTTCTTC
TRBV16	.	TRBJ2-7	.	CASSAQGYEQYF	TGTGCCAGCAGCGCCCAGGGATACGAGCAGTACTTC
TRBV23-1	few	TRBJ1-5	.	CASWQGRNQPQHF	TGCGCCAGCTGGCAGGGTCGCAATCAGCCCCAGCATTTT
TRBV10-3	.	TRBJ2-1	TRBD2	CAISVSGSYNEQFF	TGTGCCATCAGCGTTAGCGGGAGCTACAATGAGCAGTTCTTC
TRBV7-9	.	TRBJ1-1	.	CASSPWGADTEAFF	TGTGCCAGCAGCCCCTGGGGGGCGGACACTGAAGCTTTCTTT
TRBV18	once	TRBJ2-7	TRBD2	CASSLGLAAYEQYF	TGTGCCAGCTCACTGGGACTAGCGGCGTACGAGCAGTACTTC
TRBV18	.	TRBJ2-1	TRBD2	CASSLSGRANEQFF	TGTGCCAGCTCGTTAAGCGGGAGGGCGAATGAGCAGTTCTTC
TRBV4-3	.	TRBJ2-3	.	CASSQVYTGSRADTQYF	TGCGCCAGCAGCCAAGTATACACGGGATCTCGGGCAGATACGCAGTATTTT
TRBV5-1	.	TRBJ1-3	.	CASSLDGRTSGNTIYF	TGCGCCAGCAGCTTGGACGGCAGAACCTCTGGAAACACCATATATTTT
TRBV5-1	.	TRBJ2-3	.	CASSLDGGADTQYF	TGCGCCAGCAGCTTGGATGGGGGAGCCGATACGCAGTATTTT
TRBV2	.	TRBJ2-3	TRBD1	CASLNRQGADTQYF	TGTGCCAGCCTCAATAGACAGGGTGCAGATACGCAGTATTTT
TRBV11-2	.	TRBJ2-1	TRBD1	CASRRTGGRSYNEQFF	TGTGCCAGCAGGCGAACAGGGGGGCGCTCCTACAATGAGCAGTTCTTC
TRBV7-9	once	TRBJ2-1	TRBD2	CASSLAYDSGSTEQFF	TGTGCCAGCAGCTTAGCGTATGATAGCGGGAGTACTGAGCAGTTCTTC
TRBV7-2	.	TRBJ2-3	.	CASSTGTSTDTQYF	TGTGCCAGCAGCACCGGGACAAGCACAGATACGCAGTATTTT
TRBV6-6	.	TRBJ2-7	TRBD1	CASSYSTGGVYEQYF	TGTGCCAGCAGTTACTCGACAGGGGGTGTCTACGAGCAGTACTTC
TRBV30	.	TRBJ2-3	.	CAWSFWVGTDTQYF	TGTGCCTGGAGTTTCTGGGTTGGCACAGATACGCAGTATTTT
TRBV11-2	.	TRBJ2-1	TRBD2	CASSDKPGLDFDEQFF	TGTGCCAGCAGTGACAAGCCGGGACTAGACTTCGATGAGCAGTTCTTC
TRBV15	.	TRBJ2-1	TRBD1	CATSITGTGYVNEQFF	TGTGCCACCAGCATTACCGGGACAGGGTATGTAAATGAGCAGTTCTTC
TRBV25-1	.	TRBJ2-1	.	CASSEPGGSGNEQFF	TGTGCCAGCAGTGAACCCGGTGGGAGTGGCAATGAGCAGTTCTTC
TRBV7-6	.	TRBJ1-5	.	CASSLAGEFNQPQHF	TGTGCCAGCAGCTTAGCCGGGGAGTTTAATCAGCCCCAGCATTTT
TRBV14	.	TRBJ1-1	.	CASSQRQLLRGTEAFF	TGTGCCAGCAGCCAGAGACAGTTACTCAGGGGTACTGAAGCTTTCTTT
TRBV11-3	.	TRBJ1-1	.	CASSFQGGNTEAFF	TGTGCCAGCAGCTTTCAGGGCGGAAACACTGAAGCTTTCTTT